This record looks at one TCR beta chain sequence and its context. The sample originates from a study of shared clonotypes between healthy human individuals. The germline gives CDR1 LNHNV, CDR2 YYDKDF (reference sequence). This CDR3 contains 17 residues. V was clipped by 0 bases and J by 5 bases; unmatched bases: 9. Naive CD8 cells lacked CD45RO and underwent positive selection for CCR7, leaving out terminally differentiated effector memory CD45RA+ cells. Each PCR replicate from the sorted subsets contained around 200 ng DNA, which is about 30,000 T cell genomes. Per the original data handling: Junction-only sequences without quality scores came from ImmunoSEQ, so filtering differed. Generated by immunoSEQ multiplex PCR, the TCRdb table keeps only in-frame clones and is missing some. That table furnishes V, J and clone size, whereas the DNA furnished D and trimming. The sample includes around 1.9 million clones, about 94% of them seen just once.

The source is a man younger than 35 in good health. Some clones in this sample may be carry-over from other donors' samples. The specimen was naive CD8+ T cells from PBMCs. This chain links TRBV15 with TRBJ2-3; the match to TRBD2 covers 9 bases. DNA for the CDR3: TGTGCCACCAGCAGAGAATCTAGCGGGATTAGAGGAGATACGCAGTATTTT. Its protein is CATSRESSGIRGDTQYF.